This T cell receptor beta chain was identified during a study of CD8 T cells in ankylosing spondylitis. Study-wide findings and caveats: Disease-linked clones were CD8+ and relatively rare in peripheral blood. Ankylosing spondylitis blood seemed to carry a telltale TCR beta motif made of about 8 highly homologous variants. The authors reported significant enrichment of disease-linked clones in matched ankylosing spondylitis synovial fluid.

This clonotype was seen more than once but under ten times. Its specificity is unknown. Quantitative 5'-RACE with molecular barcodes produced the TCR beta libraries. Using its own MiXCR run on the 5' RACE reads, TCRdb lists one record per CDR3 protein. The table has roughly 450,000 distinct CDR3 sequences, approximately 26% seen once. The trim removed 6 bases at V and 6 bases at J, leaving 5 bases unmatched. From germline, CDR1 is MNHNS and CDR2 SASEGT. This CDR3 region has 13 residues. This receptor was taken from a male donor with ankylosing spondylitis. The specimen sequenced was blood, either unsorted or a sorted T cell fraction (not recorded which). This chain connects TRBV6-1 to TRBJ2-3; 8 nucleotides line up with TRBD1. The CDR3 is CASRDRVVDTQYF. CDR3 nucleotides: TGTGCCAGCAGGGACAGGGTGGTTGATACGCAGTATTTT.